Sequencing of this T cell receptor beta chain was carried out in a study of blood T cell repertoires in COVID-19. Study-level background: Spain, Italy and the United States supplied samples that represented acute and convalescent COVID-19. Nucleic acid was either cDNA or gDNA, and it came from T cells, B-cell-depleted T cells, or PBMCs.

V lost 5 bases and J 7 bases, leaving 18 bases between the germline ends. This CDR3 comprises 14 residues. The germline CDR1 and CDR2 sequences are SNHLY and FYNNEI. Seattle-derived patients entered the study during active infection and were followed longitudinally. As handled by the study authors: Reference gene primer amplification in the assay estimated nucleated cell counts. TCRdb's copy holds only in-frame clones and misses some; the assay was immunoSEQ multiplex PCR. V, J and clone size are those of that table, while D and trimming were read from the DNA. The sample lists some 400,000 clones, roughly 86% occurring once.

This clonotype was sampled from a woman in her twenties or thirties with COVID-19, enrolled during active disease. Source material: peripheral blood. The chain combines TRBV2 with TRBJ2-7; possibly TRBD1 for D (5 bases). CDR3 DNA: TGTGCCAGCAGTCCAGGGTTGTCAGCAGCGGAGCAGTACTTC. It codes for CASSPGLSAAEQYF.